The 31 T cell receptor beta chains below were found in one sample sequenced in a study of CD8+ T cells in alopecia areata. Extracted RNA was reverse transcribed into cDNA, the sequencing template. The assay was immunoSEQ multiplex PCR, and TCRdb's table has in-frame clones only and misses some. The table lists about 140,000 clones, 85% to 90% of them singletons. Treatment reported: oral pan-JAK inhibitor, 5-10 mg twice daily. Source: CD8+ T cells sorted from blood, taken at week 4, from a patient treated with tofacitinib. These receptor sequences come from a human donor with alopecia areata.

The chain joins TRBV5-4 to TRBJ2-7, with a tentative D call TRBD1 (7 bases). Germline loops: CDR1 SGHNT, CDR2 YYREEE (reference sequence). The CDR3 contains 14 residues. The germline V and J ends were trimmed by 2 bases and 2 bases, with 11 bases remaining between them. Here the CDR3 DNA reads TGTGCCAGCAGCTTCGGAGGGGGCGCCTACGAGCAGTACTTC. Its translation is CASSFGGGAYEQYF.

This rearrangement joins TRBV2 to TRBJ1-1, with TRBD1 matching 7 bases. V shed 8 bases and J 11 bases; nucleotides not matched to a gene: 11. Per germline, CDR1 SNHLY and CDR2 FYNNEI. The CDR3 is 12 amino acids. CDR3 sequence: CASASGTDIAFF. The CDR3 region has the DNA TGTGCCAGCGCTTCCGGGACAGACATCGCTTTCTTT. The variable domain in full, completed from reference TRBV2 and TRBJ1-1, reads EPEVTQTPSHQVTQMGQEVILRCVPISNHLYFYWYRQILGQKVEFLVSFYNNEISEKSEIFDDQFSVERPDGSNFTLKIRSTKLEDSAMYFCASASGTDIAFFGQGTRLTVV.

This sequence joins TRBV7-9 and TRBJ2-6, with TRBD1 matching 12 bases. This CDR3 is 18 amino acids long. Trimming removed 5 bases from V and 0 bases from J; junction bases left unmatched: 5. Germline CDR1 SEHNR, CDR2 FQNEAQ (reference sequence). The CDR3 nucleotides read TGTGCCAGCAGCCGAGGGACAGGGGGCAGCTCTGGGGCCAACGTCCTGACTTTC. As protein: CASSRGTGGSSGANVLTF.

This chain links TRBV7-8 with TRBJ1-1; D gene uncertain. CDR1 is SGHVS, CDR2 FQNEAQ, per germline. The CDR3 extends over 14 amino acids. V gave up 3 bases and J gave up 3 bases, with 11 bases separating them. CDR3 amino acids: CASSFGSGDTEAFF. The CDR3 bases are TGTGCCAGCAGCTTTGGGTCCGGGGACACTGAAGCTTTCTTT.

This clone was recorded once. The chain carries TRBV5-5 and TRBJ2-7, with 10 bases matching TRBD1. The CDR3 length is 14 residues. The trim removed 4 bases at V and 2 bases at J, leaving 3 bases unmatched. Germline CDR1 and CDR2: SGHKS and YYEKEE (reference sequence). CDR3 nucleotide sequence: TGTGCCAGCAGCGCCGGGACAGGGGCCTACGAGCAGTACTTC. Protein sequence: CASSAGTGAYEQYF.

The chain links TRBV2 to TRBJ2-3, with D perhaps assigned TRBD1 or TRBD2 (7 bases each). With 1 base removed from V and 1 base from J, the gap between germline ends came to 15 bases. CDR3 length: 17 residues. CDR1 is SNHLY, CDR2 FYNNEI, per germline. CDR3 DNA: TGTGCCAGCAGTGAAGGGGAGGGGGCGCTAGGCACAGATACGCAGTATTTT. Translated: CASSEGEGALGTDTQYF.

This chain links TRBV27 with TRBJ2-7; D is possibly TRBD1 or TRBD2 (5 bases each). V was clipped by 6 bases and J by 2 bases, with 11 bases between them. The CDR3 contains 13 residues. Germline assignment: CDR1 MNHEY and CDR2 SMNVEV (reference sequence). DNA of the CDR3: TGTGCCAGCAGGGTGGGACCCGCCTACGAGCAGTACTTC. It yields the protein CASRVGPAYEQYF.

V gene TRBV28 combines with J gene TRBJ1-5; 8 positions match TRBD1. Unmatched junction bases numbered 7, after V lost 6 bases and J lost 6 bases. The CDR3 loop spans 14 amino acids. The germline CDR1 and CDR2 sequences are MDHEN and SYDVKM. The CDR3 nucleotides are TGTGCCAGCAGCCCCCAGGGGGCCAGTCAGCCCCAGCATTTT. It specifies CASSPQGASQPQHF.

The rearrangement uses TRBV6-5 and TRBJ2-7; tentatively, D is TRBD2 (6 bases). The CDR3 runs 13 residues. Germline V CDR1 and CDR2: MNHEY, SVGAGI. Trimming removed 8 bases at V and 5 bases at J, with 16 bases between. In nucleotides, the CDR3 is TGTGCCAGCTTTTCGGGAGCGGGCCACGAGCAGTACTTC. Translated, it gives CASFSGAGHEQYF.

This clone occurred a few times. The genes are TRBV29-1 and TRBJ2-3; 7 nucleotides align to TRBD1. Germline V gives CDR1 SQVTM, CDR2 ANQGSEA. J was trimmed by 2 bases and V by 7 bases; bases with no gene match: 12. CDR3 length: 15 residues. CDR3 sequence (DNA): TGCAGCGCACCGAGGGACAGCGACCTCACAGATACGCAGTATTTT. Translating gives CSAPRDSDLTDTQYF.

This chain links TRBV6-5 with TRBJ2-1; no firm D call. Trimming left V 4 bases short and J 3 bases short, with 4 bases between. Germline CDR1 MNHEY, CDR2 SVGAGI. CDR3 length equals 12 residues. The CDR3 reads CASSLDYNEQFF. As DNA, the CDR3 is TGTGCCAGCAGTTTAGACTACAATGAGCAGTTCTTC.

This chain links TRBV7-2 with TRBJ1-2; TRBD1 aligns across 7 bases. The trim removed 4 bases at V and 7 bases at J, leaving 6 bases unmatched. The CDR3 length is 13 residues. Germline assignment: CDR1 SGHTA and CDR2 FQGNSA. The CDR3 DNA reads as TGTGCCAGCAGCTCAGGGGGGATCGGTGGCTACACCTTC. Protein product: CASSSGGIGGYTF.

This chain uses TRBV14 with TRBJ2-7; D may be TRBD2 (6 bases). Germline V CDR1 and CDR2: SGHDN, FVKESK. The CDR3 has 13 residues. Trimming removed 5 bases at V and 6 bases at J, with 14 bases between. This CDR3 reads CASSETRTGEQYF. CDR3 nucleotide sequence: TGTGCCAGCAGCGAGACTAGGACGGGCGAGCAGTACTTC.

The chain joins TRBV5-6 to TRBJ2-7; D might be TRBD1 or TRBD2, each matching 5 bases. The CDR3 totals 14 residues. The V end lost 3 bases, the J end lost 2 bases, and 12 bases lay between the germline ends. Germline V CDR1 and CDR2: SGHDT, YYEEEE. The CDR3 protein is CASSYGTGTYEQYF. CDR3 DNA: TGTGCCAGCAGCTACGGGACGGGGACCTACGAGCAGTACTTC.

This chain links TRBV11-2 with TRBJ1-6; possibly TRBD1 for D (5 bases). CDR3 length: 15 amino acids. Trimming removed 5 bases from V and 1 base from J, with 9 bases in between. CDR1 and CDR2 (germline): SGHAT, FQNNGV. CDR3 sequence (DNA): TGTGCCAGCAGCGGACACGGATCCTATAATTCACCCCTCCACTTT. Its translation is CASSGHGSYNSPLHF. Drawing the rest from reference TRBV11-2 and TRBJ1-6, the complete variable domain is EAGVAQSPRYKIIEKRQSVAFWCNPISGHATLYWYQQILGQGPKLLIQFQNNGVVDDSQLPKDRFSAERLKGVDSTLKIQPAKLEDSAVYLCASSGHGSYNSPLHFGNGTRLTVT.

A note on this clone: Germline is not matched at one junction end, which may reflect a read error. The chain is built from TRBV7-7 and TRBJ2-1, with TRBD1 matching 11 bases. The CDR3 is 15 residues long. Germline CDR1 is SSHAT and CDR2 is FNYEAQ (reference sequence). Written as DNA, the CDR3 is TGTGCTAGCAGCCGGACAGGGGGCGGGAATTATGAGCAGTTCTTC. It codes for CASSRTGGGNYEQFF.

V is TRBV30 and J is TRBJ2-3; maybe TRBD2 (6 bases). The germline V gene encodes CDR1 GTSNPN and CDR2 SVGIG (reference sequence). Trimming stripped 1 base from V and 5 bases from J, with 10 bases between. CDR3 length: 13 amino acids. CDR3 DNA: TGTGCCTGGAGTGGGCGGGATGGAGATACGCAGTATTTT. Its translation is CAWSGRDGDTQYF.

Turning to this clone: Other DNA sequences from this sample encode an identical CDR3 as well. The V gene is TRBV9, the J gene TRBJ1-1; D gene uncertain. The V gene's germline CDR1 is SGDLS and CDR2 YYNGEE. The CDR3 runs 13 residues. V was trimmed by 2 bases and J by 0 bases, leaving 5 bases between them. The DNA for the CDR3 is TGTGCCAGCAGCGTTCGCATGAACACTGAAGCTTTCTTT. Protein: CASSVRMNTEAFF.

This clone appeared a few times. The chain joins TRBV27 to TRBJ2-7; D might be TRBD1 (5 bases). Between the trimmed V and J ends, which lost 0 bases and 2 bases, there was a span of 5 bases. This CDR3 region has 13 residues. Germline CDR1 MNHEY, CDR2 SMNVEV (reference sequence). CDR3 coding DNA: TGTGCCAGCAGTTTATCAGGGGCCTACGAGCAGTACTTC. It codes for CASSLSGAYEQYF.

This clone was picked up one time. The chain joins TRBV29-1 to TRBJ2-1, with TRBD1 matching over 7 bases. Losses at the gene ends were 5 bases for V and 7 bases for J; bases not matched to a gene: 8. Looked up from germline, CDR1 is SQVTM and CDR2 is ANQGSEA. The CDR3 spans 13 residues. The CDR3 spells CSVKYRGSNEQFF. The CDR3 DNA reads TGCAGCGTTAAATACAGGGGTTCGAATGAGCAGTTCTTC.

The rearrangement uses TRBV19 and TRBJ2-1; 8 bases line up with TRBD2. The germline V gene has CDR1 LNHDA and CDR2 SQIVND (reference sequence). J was trimmed by 7 bases and V by 2 bases; bases with no gene match: 7. CDR3 length: 15 residues. CDR3 residues: CASSISSGSLNEQFF. In DNA form, the CDR3 reads TGTGCCAGTAGTATAAGCAGCGGGAGTCTGAATGAGCAGTTCTTC.

The V call is TRBV29-1, the J call TRBJ2-1; no clear D. The CDR3 totals 13 residues. CDR1 and CDR2 (germline): SQVTM, ANQGSEA. Trimming left V 0 bases short and J 8 bases short, with 11 bases between. The CDR3 here is CSVEDLLGYEQFF. Written as DNA, the CDR3 is TGCAGCGTTGAAGATCTTCTGGGGTATGAGCAGTTCTTC.

The chain joins TRBV30 to TRBJ2-5, with 7 bases aligning to TRBD1. The J call may be mistaken, given a closer DNA end match to TRBJ2-7. The CDR3 consists of 18 residues. In germline, CDR1 is GTSNPN, CDR2 SVGIG (reference sequence). CDR3 bases: TGTGCCTGGAGTGTAACTCTTACCCGGGACAGCCTCTCCTACGAGCAGTACTTC. Protein product: CAWSVTLTRDSLSYEQYF.

CDR3 residues: CASSLARHSSYEQYF. CDR3 coding DNA: TGTGCCAGCAGCTTAGCGCGGCACTCCTCCTACGAGCAGTACTTC. V gene TRBV11-2 combines with J gene TRBJ2-7; D not certain. The CDR3 is 15 residues long. Trimming took 1 base from V and 0 from J, leaving 10 bases between them. CDR1 is SGHAT and CDR2 is FQNNGV in the germline V gene. The full variable domain, its missing parts supplied by reference TRBV11-2 and TRBJ2-7, is EAGVAQSPRYKIIEKRQSVAFWCNPISGHATLYWYQQILGQGPKLLIQFQNNGVVDDSQLPKDRFSAERLKGVDSTLKIQPAKLEDSAVYLCASSLARHSSYEQYFGPGTRLTVT.

This clone was seen more than once but under ten times. This chain links TRBV27 with TRBJ2-7; 10 bases align to TRBD2. Unmatched junction bases numbered 3, after V lost 3 bases and J lost 4 bases. CDR1 is MNHEY, CDR2 SMNVEV, per germline (reference sequence). The CDR3 length is 14 residues. CDR3 sequence reads: CASSFGLAEYEQYF. CDR3 sequence (DNA): TGTGCCAGCAGTTTTGGACTAGCGGAATACGAGCAGTACTTC.

The chain carries TRBV27 and TRBJ2-7, with D perhaps TRBD1 or TRBD2 (6 bases each). Germline CDR1 MNHEY, CDR2 SMNVEV (reference sequence). With 0 bases removed from V and 2 bases from J, the gap between germline ends came to 14 bases. This CDR3 is built from 16 residues. CDR3 residues: CASSLSGGQKTYEQYF. The CDR3 coding sequence is TGTGCCAGCAGTTTATCGGGGGGACAAAAAACCTACGAGCAGTACTTC.

The chain is built from TRBV29-1 and TRBJ2-2, with 7 bases fitting TRBD1. J lost 0 bases, V lost 4 bases, and 5 bases had no gene match. The germline V gene has CDR1 SQVTM and CDR2 ANQGSEA. The CDR3 length is 15 residues. DNA for the CDR3: TGCAGCGTTGTGTACAGGGGAACGAACACCGGGGAGCTGTTTTTT. It yields the protein CSVVYRGTNTGELFF.

This chain joins TRBV29-1 and TRBJ2-2; D may be TRBD2 (5 bases). Trimming took 3 bases from V and 5 from J, leaving 7 bases between them. Germline V CDR1 and CDR2: SQVTM, ANQGSEA. The CDR3 sequence is 12 residues long. In nucleotides, the CDR3 is TGCAGCGTTGAGGGAGAGACCGGGGAGCTGTTTTTT. Translating gives CSVEGETGELFF.

A few counts support this clone. This chain joins TRBV11-3 and TRBJ2-1, with TRBD2 identical over 11 bases. This CDR3 spans 16 amino acids. In germline, CDR1 is SGHNT, CDR2 YENEEA. V dropped 4 bases and J dropped 5; count of bases not matched to a gene: 7. The DNA of the CDR3 is TGTGCCAGCAGCTCCCCGACTAGCGGGAAAGACAATGAGCAGTTCTTC. This codes for CASSSPTSGKDNEQFF.

The chain is built from TRBV7-8 and TRBJ2-1; 9 bases are a match to TRBD1. Germline V gene data show CDR1 as SGHVS and CDR2 as FQNEAQ. V was pared by 5 bases and J by 5 bases, with 7 bases of the junction left unmatched. CDR3 length: 15 amino acids. The CDR3 DNA is TGTGCCAGCAGCAGACGGGACAGGGATAACAATGAGCAGTTCTTC. Protein product: CASSRRDRDNNEQFF.

This chain joins TRBV5-1 and TRBJ2-1; D is undetermined. V lost 1 base and J lost 0, with 11 bases in between. In germline, CDR1 is SGHRS, CDR2 YFSETQ. CDR3 length equals 16 residues. CDR3 in DNA: TGCGCCAGCAGCTTGACTGGCGTTAGCTCCTACAATGAGCAGTTCTTC. This encodes CASSLTGVSSYNEQFF.